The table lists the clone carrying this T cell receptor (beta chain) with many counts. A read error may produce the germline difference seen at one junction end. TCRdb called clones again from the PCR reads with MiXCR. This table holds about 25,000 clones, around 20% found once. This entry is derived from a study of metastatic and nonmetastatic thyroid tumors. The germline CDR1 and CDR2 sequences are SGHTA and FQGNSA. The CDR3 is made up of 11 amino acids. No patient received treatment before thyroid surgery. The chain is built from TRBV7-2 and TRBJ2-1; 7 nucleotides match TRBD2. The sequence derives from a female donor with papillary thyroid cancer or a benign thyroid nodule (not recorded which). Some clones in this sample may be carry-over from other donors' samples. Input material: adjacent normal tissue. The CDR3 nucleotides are TGTGCCAGCAGCTCTAGCACGGGGGGTGTCTTC. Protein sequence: CASSSSTGGVF.